This T cell receptor (beta chain) was sequenced in a study of blood T cell repertoires in COVID-19. Under the authors' procedure: Nucleated cell counts were estimated from reference gene primer amplification. Libraries were prepared by immunoSEQ multiplex PCR; TCRdb keeps only in-frame clonotypes and omits some of them. V and J calls and clone size are those listed in that table; D and trimming were worked out from the DNA. The sample shows 120,000 to 150,000 clones, 88% of them seen only once. CDR3 length: 16 residues. Per the germline V gene, CDR1 is SGHTA and CDR2 is FQGNSA. V dropped 4 bases and J dropped 5; count of bases not matched to a gene: 11.

This sequence was found in a human donor in a cohort sampled during active COVID-19. Sequences were obtained from peripheral blood. The V gene is TRBV7-2, the J gene TRBJ2-5, with 9 bases fitting TRBD1. CDR3 sequence (DNA): TGTGCCAGCAGCTCGACCTGGGGGACAGGGAGGGAGACCCAGTACTTC. This encodes CASSSTWGTGRETQYF. The full variable domain, completed using reference TRBV7-2 and TRBJ2-5, is GAGVSQSPSNKVTEKGKDVELRCDPISGHTALYWYRQSLGQGLEFLIYFQGNSAPDKSGLPSDRFSAERTGGSVSTLTIQRTQQEDSAVYLCASSSTWGTGRETQYFGPGTRLLVL.